This T cell receptor (beta chain) was identified during a study of cytomegalovirus exposure and HLA in healthy donors. Broader study findings: Later analysis placed DRB1 highest and HLA-C lowest in TCR association rates, which differed by HLA locus. In a later analysis, compared with equally common non-associated chains, HLA-associated beta chains were more expanded.

The CDR3 loop spans 13 amino acids. Germline CDR1 and CDR2: MGHRA and YSYEKL. Trimming pared 4 bases from V and 2 bases from J, leaving 6 bases between. A multiplex PCR was run with 60 Vbeta primers and 13 Jbeta primers. Profiling relied on immunoSEQ multiplex PCR, and the TCRdb table lists in-frame clones only, not all of them. Of some 100,000 clones in the sample, approximately 73% were seen once. To note about this clone: The antigen remains undetermined.

The sample was PBMCs. This receptor was identified in a woman aged 45-65 years in good health and CMV-seropositive. This rearrangement joins TRBV4-1 to TRBJ2-1; a possible D gene is TRBD1 (5 bases). CDR3 coding DNA: TGCGCCAGCAGCCCAGGGACCTACAATGAGCAGTTCTTC. It translates to CASSPGTYNEQFF.